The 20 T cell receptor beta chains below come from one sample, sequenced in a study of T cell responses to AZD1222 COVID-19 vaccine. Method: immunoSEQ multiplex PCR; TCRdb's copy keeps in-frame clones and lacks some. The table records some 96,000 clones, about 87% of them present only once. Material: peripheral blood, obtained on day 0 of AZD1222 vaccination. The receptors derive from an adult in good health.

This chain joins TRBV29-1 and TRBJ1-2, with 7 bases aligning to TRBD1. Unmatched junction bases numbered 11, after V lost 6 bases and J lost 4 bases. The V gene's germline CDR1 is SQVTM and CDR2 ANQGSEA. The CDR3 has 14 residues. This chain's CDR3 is CSVDNRGVSYGYTF. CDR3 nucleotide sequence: TGCAGCGTAGATAACAGGGGAGTCAGCTATGGCTACACCTTC.

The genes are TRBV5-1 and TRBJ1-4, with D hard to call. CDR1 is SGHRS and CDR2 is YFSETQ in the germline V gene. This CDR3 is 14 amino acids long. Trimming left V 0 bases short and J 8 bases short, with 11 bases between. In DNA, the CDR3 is TGCGCCAGCAGCTTGGGAGGGTCGAAGGAAAAACTGTTTTTT. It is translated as CASSLGGSKEKLFF.

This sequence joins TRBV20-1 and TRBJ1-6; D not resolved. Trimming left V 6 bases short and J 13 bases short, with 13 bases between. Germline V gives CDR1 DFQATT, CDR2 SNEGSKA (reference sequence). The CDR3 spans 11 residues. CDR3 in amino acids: CSAGKGIPLHF. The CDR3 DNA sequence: TGCAGTGCCGGAAAAGGGATCCCCCTCCACTTT.

The CDR3 is CASSPIPTSSNEQFF. The CDR3 coding sequence is TGTGCCAGCAGCCCTATCCCGACTAGCTCCAATGAGCAGTTCTTC. The V call is TRBV7-3, the J call TRBJ2-1; 7 nucleotides match TRBD2. CDR1 and CDR2 from the germline V gene are SGHTA and FQGTGA. The V segment lost 5 bases and the J segment 6 bases; nucleotides outside the gene matches: 10. CDR3 length: 15 residues.

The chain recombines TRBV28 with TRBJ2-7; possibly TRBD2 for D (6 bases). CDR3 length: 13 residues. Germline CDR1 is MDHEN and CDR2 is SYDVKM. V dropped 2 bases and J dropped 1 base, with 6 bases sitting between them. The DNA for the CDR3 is TGTGCCAGCAGTTTAGGAGGGTCCTACGAGCAGTACTTC. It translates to CASSLGGSYEQYF.

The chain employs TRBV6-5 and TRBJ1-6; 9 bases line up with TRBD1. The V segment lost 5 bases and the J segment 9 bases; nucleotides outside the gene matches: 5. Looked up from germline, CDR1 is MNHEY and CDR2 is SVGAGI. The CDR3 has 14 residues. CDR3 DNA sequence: TGTGCCAGCAGTCTAAACAGGGGGCGTTCACCCCTCCACTTT. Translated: CASSLNRGRSPLHF.

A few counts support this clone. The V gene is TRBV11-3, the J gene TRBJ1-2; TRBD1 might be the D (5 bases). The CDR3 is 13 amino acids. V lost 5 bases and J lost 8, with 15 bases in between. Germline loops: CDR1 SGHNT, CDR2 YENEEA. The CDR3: CASSPQGNGGYTF. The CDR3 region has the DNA TGTGCCAGCAGCCCCCAGGGAAACGGAGGCTACACCTTC.

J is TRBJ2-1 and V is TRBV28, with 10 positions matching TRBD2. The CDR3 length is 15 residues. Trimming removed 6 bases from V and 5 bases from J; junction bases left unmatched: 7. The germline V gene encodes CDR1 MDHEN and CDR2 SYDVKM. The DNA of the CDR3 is TGTGCCAGCAGCCCCACCGGGACTAGCGACAATGAGCAGTTCTTC. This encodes CASSPTGTSDNEQFF.

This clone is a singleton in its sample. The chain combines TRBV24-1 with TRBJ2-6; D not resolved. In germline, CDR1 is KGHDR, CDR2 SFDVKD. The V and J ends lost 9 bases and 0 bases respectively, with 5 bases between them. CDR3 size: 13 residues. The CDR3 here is CATEASGANVLTF. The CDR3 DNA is TGTGCCACCGAGGCCTCTGGGGCCAACGTCCTGACTTTC.

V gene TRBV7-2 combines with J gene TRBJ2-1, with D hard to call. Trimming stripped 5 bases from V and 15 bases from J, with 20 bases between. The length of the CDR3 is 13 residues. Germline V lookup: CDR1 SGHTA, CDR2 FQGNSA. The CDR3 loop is CASSLNVPLPGFF. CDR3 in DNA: TGTGCCAGCAGCCTGAACGTCCCCCTCCCCGGGTTCTTC.

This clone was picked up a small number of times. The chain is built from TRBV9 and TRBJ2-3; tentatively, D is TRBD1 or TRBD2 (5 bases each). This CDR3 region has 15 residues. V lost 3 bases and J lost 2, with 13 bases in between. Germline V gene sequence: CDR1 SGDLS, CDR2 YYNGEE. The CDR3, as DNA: TGTGCCAGCAGCGGGGACGGATCTGCCACAGATACGCAGTATTTT. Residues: CASSGDGSATDTQYF.

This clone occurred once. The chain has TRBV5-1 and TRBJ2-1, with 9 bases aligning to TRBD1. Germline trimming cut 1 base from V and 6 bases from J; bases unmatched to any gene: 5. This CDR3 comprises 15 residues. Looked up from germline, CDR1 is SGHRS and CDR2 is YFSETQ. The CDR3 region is CASSLYGQGTNEQFF. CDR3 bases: TGCGCCAGCAGCTTGTATGGACAGGGGACCAATGAGCAGTTCTTC.

The CDR3 coding sequence is TGTGCCAGCAGTATCGGGGGAAATGGCTACACCTTC. It codes for CASSIGGNGYTF. This sequence joins TRBV27 and TRBJ1-2, with D perhaps TRBD1 (5 bases). The CDR3 extends over 12 amino acids. V was shortened by 5 bases and J by 6 bases, with 10 bases between the two germline ends. Germline V lookup: CDR1 MNHEY, CDR2 SMNVEV (reference sequence).

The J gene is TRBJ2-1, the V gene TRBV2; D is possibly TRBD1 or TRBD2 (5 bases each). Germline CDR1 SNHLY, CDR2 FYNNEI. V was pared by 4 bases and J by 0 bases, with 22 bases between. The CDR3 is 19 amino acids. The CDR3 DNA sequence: TGTGCCAGCAGTGTCTGGGACGGTCCGACAGAAGACTCCTACAATGAGCAGTTCTTC. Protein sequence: CASSVWDGPTEDSYNEQFF.

In DNA form, the CDR3 reads TGTGCCAGCAGCTTAGCGAGCGGGAGCACAGATACGCAGTATTTT. Translating it yields CASSLASGSTDTQYF. The rearrangement links TRBV7-8 to TRBJ2-3; a possible D gene is TRBD2 (6 bases). Germline values: CDR1 SGHVS, CDR2 FQNEAQ. V dropped 0 bases and J dropped 0 bases, with 7 bases sitting between them. This CDR3 comprises 15 residues.

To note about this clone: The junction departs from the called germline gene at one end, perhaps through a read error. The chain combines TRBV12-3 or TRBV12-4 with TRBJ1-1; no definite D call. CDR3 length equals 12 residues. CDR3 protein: CASSFMKTEAFF. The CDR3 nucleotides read TGTGCCAGCAGTTTCATGAAGACTGAAGCTTTCTTT.

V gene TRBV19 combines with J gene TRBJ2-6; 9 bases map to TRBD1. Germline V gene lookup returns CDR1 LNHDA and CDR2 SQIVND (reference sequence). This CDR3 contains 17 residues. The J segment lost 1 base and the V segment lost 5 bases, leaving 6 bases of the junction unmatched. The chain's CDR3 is CASSPGTGTSGANVLTF. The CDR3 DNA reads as TGTGCCAGTAGTCCCGGGACAGGGACGTCTGGGGCCAACGTCCTGACTTTC.

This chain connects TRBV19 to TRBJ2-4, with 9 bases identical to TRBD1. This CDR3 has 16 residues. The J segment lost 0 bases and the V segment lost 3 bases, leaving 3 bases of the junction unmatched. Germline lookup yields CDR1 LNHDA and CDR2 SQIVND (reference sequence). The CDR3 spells CASSMGQGLAKNIQYF. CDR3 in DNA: TGTGCCAGTAGTATGGGACAGGGACTAGCCAAAAACATTCAGTACTTC. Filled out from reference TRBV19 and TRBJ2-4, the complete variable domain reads DGGITQSPKYLFRKEGQNVTLSCEQNLNHDAMYWYRQDPGQGLRLIYYSQIVNDFQKGDIAEGYSVSREKKESFPLTVTSAQKNPTAFYLCASSMGQGLAKNIQYFGAGTRLSVL.

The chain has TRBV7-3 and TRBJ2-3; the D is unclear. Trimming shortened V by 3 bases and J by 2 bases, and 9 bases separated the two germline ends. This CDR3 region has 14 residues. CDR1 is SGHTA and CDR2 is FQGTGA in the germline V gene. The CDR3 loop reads CASSFARNTDTQYF. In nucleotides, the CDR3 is TGTGCCAGCAGCTTCGCGCGGAACACAGATACGCAGTATTTT.

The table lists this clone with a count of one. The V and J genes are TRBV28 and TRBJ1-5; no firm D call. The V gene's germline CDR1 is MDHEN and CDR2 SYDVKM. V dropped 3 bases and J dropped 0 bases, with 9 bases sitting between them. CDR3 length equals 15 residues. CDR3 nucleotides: TGTGCCAGCAGTTTTCGGGCAGTTAGCAATCAGCCCCAGCATTTT. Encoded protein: CASSFRAVSNQPQHF.